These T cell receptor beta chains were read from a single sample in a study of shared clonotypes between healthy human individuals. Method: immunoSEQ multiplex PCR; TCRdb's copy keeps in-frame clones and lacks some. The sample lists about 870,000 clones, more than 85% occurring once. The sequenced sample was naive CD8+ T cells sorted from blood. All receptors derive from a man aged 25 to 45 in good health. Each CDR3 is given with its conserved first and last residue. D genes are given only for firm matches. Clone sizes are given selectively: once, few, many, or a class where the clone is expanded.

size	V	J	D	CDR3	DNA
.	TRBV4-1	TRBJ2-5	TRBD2	CASSQDLTSGRGETQYF	TGCGCCAGCAGCCAAGATCTTACTAGCGGGAGGGGAGAGACCCAGTACTTC
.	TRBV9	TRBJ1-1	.	CASSVVRQNTEAFF	TGTGCCAGCAGCGTAGTGAGACAGAACACTGAAGCTTTCTTT
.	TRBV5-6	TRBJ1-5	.	CASSFDGGGPGNQPQHF	TGTGCCAGCAGCTTCGATGGAGGGGGACCTGGCAATCAGCCCCAGCATTTT
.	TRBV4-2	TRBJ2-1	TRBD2	CASSQEGSSGGYNEQFF	TGTGCCAGCAGCCAAGAAGGGTCTAGCGGGGGTTACAATGAGCAGTTCTTC
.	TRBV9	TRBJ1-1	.	CASSALGRVAFAEAFF	TGTGCCAGCAGCGCCCTCGGTAGGGTGGCTTTCGCTGAAGCTTTCTTT
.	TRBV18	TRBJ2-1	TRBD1	CASSPTGQPYNEQFF	TGTGCCAGCTCACCCACGGGACAGCCTTACAATGAGCAGTTCTTC
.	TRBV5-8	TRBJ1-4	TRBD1	CASSPGVQGGEKLFF	TGTGCCAGCAGCCCGGGAGTGCAGGGGGGGGAAAAACTGTTTTTT
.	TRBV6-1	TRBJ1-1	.	CASRPLGVNTEAFF	TGTGCCAGCAGACCCCTGGGGGTGAACACTGAAGCTTTCTTT
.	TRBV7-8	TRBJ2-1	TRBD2	CASSLGSGTSGIQFF	TGTGCCAGCAGCTTAGGCTCCGGGACTAGCGGGATTCAGTTCTTC
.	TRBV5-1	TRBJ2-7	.	CASSLEASRYEQYF	TGCGCCAGCAGCTTGGAGGCATCCAGGTACGAGCAGTACTTC
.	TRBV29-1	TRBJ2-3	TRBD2	CSAMGGPADTQYF	TGCAGCGCTATGGGAGGGCCCGCAGATACGCAGTATTTT
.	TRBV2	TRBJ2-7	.	CASSEVAGSSYEQYF	TGTGCCAGCAGTGAAGTTGCGGGGTCCTCCTACGAGCAGTACTTC
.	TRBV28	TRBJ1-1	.	CASSSYRTDLNTEAFF	TGTGCCAGCAGTTCCTATCGGACCGATTTGAACACTGAAGCTTTCTTT
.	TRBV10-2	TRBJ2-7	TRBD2	CASSESASGIVYEQYF	TGCGCCAGCAGTGAGTCAGCTAGCGGGATTGTCTACGAGCAGTACTTC
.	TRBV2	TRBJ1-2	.	CASGPGTPSYGYTF	TGTGCCAGCGGCCCAGGGACGCCCTCCTATGGCTACACCTTC
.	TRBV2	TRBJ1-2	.	CATLQGRANYGYTF	TGTGCCACCCTACAGGGTAGAGCTAACTATGGCTACACCTTC
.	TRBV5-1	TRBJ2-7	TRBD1	CASRNGTGGFYEQYF	TGCGCCAGCAGAAATGGGACAGGGGGCTTTTACGAGCAGTACTTC
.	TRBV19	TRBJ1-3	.	CASSIVGSGNTIYF	TGTGCCAGTAGTATAGTCGGCTCTGGAAACACCATATATTTT
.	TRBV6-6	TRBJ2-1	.	CASRKGNEQFF	TGTGCCAGCAGGAAGGGCAATGAGCAGTTCTTC
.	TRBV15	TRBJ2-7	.	CATSRQNYEQYF	TGTGCCACCAGCAGACAAAATTACGAGCAGTACTTC
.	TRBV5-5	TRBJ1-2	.	CASSLTAPDGYTF	TGTGCCAGCAGCCTGACGGCTCCGGATGGCTACACCTTC
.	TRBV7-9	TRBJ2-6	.	CASSSKQGTGANVLTF	TGTGCCAGCAGCTCGAAACAGGGAACTGGGGCCAACGTCCTGACTTTC
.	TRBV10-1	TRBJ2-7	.	CASQGGSGYEQYF	TGCGCCAGTCAAGGAGGTTCGGGTTACGAGCAGTACTTC
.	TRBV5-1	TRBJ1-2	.	CASSGNREGNYGYTF	TGCGCCAGCAGCGGAAACAGGGAGGGCAACTATGGCTACACCTTC
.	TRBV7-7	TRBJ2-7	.	CASSPNEGVHEQYF	TGTGCCAGCAGCCCCAATGAGGGAGTCCACGAGCAGTACTTC
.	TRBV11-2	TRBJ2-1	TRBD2	CASSQEGGLAGVRNNEQFF	TGTGCCAGCAGCCAGGAGGGGGGGCTAGCGGGAGTCAGGAACAATGAGCAGTTCTTC
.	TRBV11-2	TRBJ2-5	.	CASSLDLKETQYF	TGTGCCAGCAGCTTAGATCTCAAAGAGACCCAGTACTTC
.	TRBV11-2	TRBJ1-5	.	CASSLGSGNQPQHF	TGTGCCAGCAGCCTGGGATCGGGTAATCAGCCCCAGCATTTT
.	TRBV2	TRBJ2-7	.	CASSETGGDYEQYF	TGTGCCAGCAGTGAAACTGGCGGAGACTACGAGCAGTACTTC
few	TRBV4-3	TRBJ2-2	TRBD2	CASSQDGPSGSYTGELFF	TGCGCCAGCAGCCAAGATGGGCCTAGCGGGAGTTACACCGGGGAGCTGTTTTTT
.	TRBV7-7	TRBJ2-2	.	CAARRGDTGELFF	TGTGCCGCCAGAAGGGGGGACACCGGGGAGCTGTTTTTT
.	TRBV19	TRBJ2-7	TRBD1	CASGQGSYEQYF	TGTGCCAGTGGACAGGGCTCCTACGAGCAGTACTTC
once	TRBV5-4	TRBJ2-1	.	CASSEQGSWSYEQFF	TGTGCCAGCAGCGAGCAGGGAAGTTGGTCGTATGAGCAGTTCTTC
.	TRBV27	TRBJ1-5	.	CASSLSIRGDQPQHF	TGTGCCAGCAGTTTATCGATAAGGGGTGACCAGCCCCAGCATTTT
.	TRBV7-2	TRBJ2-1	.	CASSRQPGSSYNEQFF	TGTGCCAGCAGTCGACAACCAGGGAGCTCCTACAATGAGCAGTTCTTC
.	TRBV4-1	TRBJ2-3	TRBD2	CASSQAIGLAGADTQYF	TGCGCCAGCAGCCAAGCAATCGGACTAGCGGGCGCGGATACGCAGTATTTT
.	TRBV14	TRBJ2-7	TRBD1	CASSLRTGLYEQYF	TGTGCCAGCAGCCTCCGGACAGGGCTCTACGAGCAGTACTTC
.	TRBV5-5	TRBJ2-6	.	CASSWDPSGANVLTF	TGTGCCAGCAGCTGGGACCCCTCTGGGGCCAACGTCCTGACTTTC
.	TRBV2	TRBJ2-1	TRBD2	CASKWRTSDHNEQFF	TGTGCCAGCAAATGGAGGACTAGCGACCACAATGAGCAGTTCTTC
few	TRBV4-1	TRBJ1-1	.	CASSQEGAVTEAFF	TGCGCCAGCAGCCAAGAGGGGGCGGTCACTGAAGCTTTCTTT
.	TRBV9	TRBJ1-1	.	CASSGVSNTEAFF	TGTGCCAGCAGTGGGGTTTCGAACACTGAAGCTTTCTTT
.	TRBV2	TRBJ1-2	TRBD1	CASMSTGLDYGYTF	TGTGCCAGCATGTCGACAGGGTTGGACTATGGCTACACCTTC
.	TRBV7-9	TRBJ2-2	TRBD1	CASSVRDRANTGELFF	TGTGCCAGCAGCGTAAGGGACAGGGCGAACACCGGGGAGCTGTTTTTT
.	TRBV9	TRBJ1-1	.	CASSVGPLPNTEAFF	TGTGCCAGCAGCGTAGGCCCGCTCCCGAACACTGAAGCTTTCTTT
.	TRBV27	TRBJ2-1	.	CASSLSPPGGEQFF	TGTGCCAGCAGTCTTTCACCTCCTGGAGGGGAGCAGTTCTTC
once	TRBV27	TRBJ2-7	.	CASSLRRVSYEQYF	TGTGCCAGCAGTTTGAGGAGGGTGTCCTACGAGCAGTACTTC
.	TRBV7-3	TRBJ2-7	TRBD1	CASSLSGTGGSEQYF	TGTGCCAGCAGCTTATCGGGGACAGGGGGAAGCGAGCAGTACTTC
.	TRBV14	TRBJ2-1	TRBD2	CASSHLGLAGVMWEGANEQFF	TGTGCCAGCAGCCATCTCGGACTAGCGGGAGTCATGTGGGAAGGGGCTAATGAGCAGTTCTTC
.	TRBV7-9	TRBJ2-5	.	CASSLVGTVQETQYF	TGTGCCAGCAGCCTCGTCGGGACTGTCCAAGAGACCCAGTACTTC
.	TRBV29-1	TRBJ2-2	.	CSVESTNTGELFF	TGCAGCGTTGAGAGTACTAACACCGGGGAGCTGTTTTTT